A selection of T cell receptor beta chains follows, all from one sample in a study of OX40 agonist ivuxolimab in advanced cancers. The method was immunoSEQ multiplex PCR; TCRdb's version includes in-frame clones alone and lacks a portion of them. The sample includes roughly 71,000 clones, roughly 88% of them seen just once. The sample in question was CD4+ or CD8+ T cells sorted from blood, obtained in a trial of the OX40 agonist ivuxolimab. The receptor source for this set is an adult with an advanced solid tumor such as melanoma, head and neck, liver or kidney cancer. The CDR3 runs from the conserved cysteine through the conserved F or W. Each record gives: J gene, clone size, D gene, V gene, CDR3 protein, CDR3 DNA. The D gene is left open where the match is weak. The listing skips clone size in some rows; elsewhere it reads once, few, many or a size class.

>TRBJ2-7|once|.|TRBV4-2
CASSQVLEHTYEQYF
TGTGCCAGCAGCCAAGTACTAGAGCACACCTACGAGCAGTACTTC
>TRBJ2-1|.|.|TRBV28
CASSPGDYNEQFF
TGTGCCAGCAGCCCCGGGGACTACAATGAGCAGTTCTTC
>TRBJ2-5|few|.|TRBV5-1
CASSFGTRRETQYF
TGCGCCAGCAGCTTCGGTACTAGGAGGGAGACCCAGTACTTC
>TRBJ2-7|.|.|TRBV4-3
CASSRERFPIYEQYF
TGCGCCAGCAGCCGAGAGCGGTTCCCTATCTACGAGCAGTACTTC
>TRBJ2-3|.|TRBD2|TRBV19
CASSIRTSGRTSTDTQYF
TGTGCCAGTAGTATAAGGACTAGCGGGAGGACTAGCACAGATACGCAGTATTTT
>TRBJ1-2|.|TRBD1|TRBV7-2
CASSVDRDHGYGYTF
TGTGCCAGCAGCGTTGACAGGGACCACGGCTATGGCTACACCTTC
>TRBJ2-1|.|TRBD2|TRBV10-3
CAITPGLAGEREQFF
TGTGCCATCACACCGGGACTAGCGGGAGAACGAGAGCAGTTCTTC
>TRBJ2-2|.|.|TRBV6-6
CASSQTNTGELFF
TGTGCCAGCAGTCAGACGAACACCGGGGAGCTGTTTTTT
>TRBJ2-7|.|TRBD2|TRBV5-1
CASSQAGPAYEQYF
TGCGCCAGCAGCCAAGCGGGGCCGGCCTACGAGCAGTACTTC
>TRBJ2-1|.|.|TRBV20-1
CSAGIYNEQFF
TGCAGTGCCGGAATCTACAATGAGCAGTTCTTC
>TRBJ2-6|.|TRBD2|TRBV14
CASSHLYGRGAGANVLTF
TGTGCCAGCAGCCACCTTTATGGGAGGGGCGCTGGGGCCAACGTCCTGACTTTC
>TRBJ2-5|.|.|TRBV5-1
CASRTSLAQETQYF
TGCGCCAGCAGAACTAGCTTGGCCCAAGAGACCCAGTACTTC
>TRBJ2-1|.|TRBD2|TRBV7-9
CASSPGTSVKQFF
TGTGCCAGCAGCCCCGGGACTAGCGTCAAGCAGTTCTTC
>TRBJ2-5|.|.|TRBV5-1
CASSPTESSQETQYF
TGCGCCAGCAGCCCTACAGAAAGTTCCCAAGAGACCCAGTACTTC
>TRBJ1-5|.|TRBD1|TRBV6-5
CASSYSGQGGQPQHF
TGTGCCAGCAGTTATTCGGGACAGGGAGGTCAGCCCCAGCATTTT
>TRBJ1-3|.|.|TRBV6-6
CASSPFTGPSGNTIYF
TGTGCCAGCAGTCCTTTTACAGGCCCCTCTGGAAACACCATATATTTT
>TRBJ2-3|.|TRBD2|TRBV5-1
CASRLTTSGVSDTQYF
TGCGCCAGCAGGTTGACGACTAGCGGGGTTTCAGATACGCAGTATTTT
>TRBJ1-5|.|TRBD1|TRBV28
CASRGTGGWYSNQPQHF
TGTGCCAGCAGGGGGACAGGGGGCTGGTATAGCAATCAGCCCCAGCATTTT
>TRBJ2-1|.|TRBD2|TRBV19
CASSIGTSGRNEQFF
TGTGCCAGTAGTATCGGGACTAGCGGGAGAAATGAGCAGTTCTTC
>TRBJ1-2|.|.|TRBV2
CASSVGYYGYTF
TGTGCCAGCAGTGTGGGATACTATGGCTACACCTTC
>TRBJ2-1|.|.|TRBV25-1
CASSLLPWELFF
TGTGCCAGCAGCCTTCTCCCCTGGGAACTGTTCTTC
>TRBJ2-5|.|.|TRBV5-1
CASSLRAGYQETQYF
TGCGCCAGCAGCTTGAGGGCAGGGTACCAAGAGACCCAGTACTTC
>TRBJ2-1|.|TRBD1|TRBV15
CATSRGTEGEQFF
TGTGCCACCAGCAGGGGGACAGAAGGAGAGCAGTTCTTC
>TRBJ2-2|.|.|TRBV11-2
CASSLTGSAGTGELFF
TGTGCCAGCAGCCTTACCGGGTCGGCTGGCACCGGGGAGCTGTTTTTT
>TRBJ1-5|.|TRBD1|TRBV19
CASSLRRGLQPQHF
TGTGCCAGTAGTTTACGCAGGGGGCTCCAGCCCCAGCATTTT
>TRBJ1-5|.|.|TRBV19
CASTSGEQPQHF
TGTGCCAGTACCTCGGGGGAACAGCCCCAGCATTTT
>TRBJ2-1|.|TRBD1|TRBV9
CASSVAGGSYNEQFF
TGTGCCAGCAGCGTAGCAGGGGGATCCTACAATGAGCAGTTCTTC
>TRBJ2-5|once|.|TRBV11-2
CASSLDLQRETQYF
TGTGCCAGCAGCTTAGATTTGCAAAGAGAGACCCAGTACTTC
>TRBJ2-7|once|.|TRBV15
CATSNQGIYEQYF
TGTGCCACCAGCAACCAGGGGATTTACGAGCAGTACTTC
>TRBJ2-2|.|.|TRBV5-1
CASSLASDTGELFF
TGCGCCAGCAGCTTGGCTAGCGACACCGGGGAGCTGTTTTTT
>TRBJ1-2|.|.|TRBV7-8
CASSLGPDYGYTF
TGTGCCAGCAGCTTAGGGCCGGACTATGGCTACACCTTC
>TRBJ1-5|.|.|TRBV21-1
CASSKESTGRRSDSNQPQHF
TGTGCCAGCAGCAAAGAGAGTACAGGCAGGAGGTCCGATAGCAATCAGCCCCAGCATTTT
>TRBJ2-1|.|TRBD1|TRBV7-7
CASSVTGGTEQFF
TGTGCCAGCAGCGTCACAGGGGGCACTGAGCAGTTCTTC
>TRBJ2-5|.|.|TRBV4-3
CASSQEGGIGTQYF
TGCGCCAGCAGCCAAGAAGGGGGAATCGGGACCCAGTACTTC
>TRBJ2-5|.|.|TRBV7-8
CASSGRGLGETQYF
TGTGCCAGCAGCGGCCGGGGCCTAGGAGAGACCCAGTACTTC
>TRBJ1-3|once|.|TRBV7-8
CASSSRGSGNTIYF
TGTGCCAGCAGCTCCAGGGGCTCTGGAAACACCATATATTTT
>TRBJ2-2|.|.|TRBV9
CASSLTANTGELFF
TGTGCCAGCAGCCTCACAGCGAACACCGGGGAGCTGTTTTTT
>TRBJ2-7|.|TRBD1|TRBV7-8
CASSRQGPYEQYF
TGTGCCAGCAGCCGACAGGGCCCCTACGAGCAGTACTTC
>TRBJ2-1|.|TRBD2|TRBV5-4
CASSRGTSGSVSYNEQFF
TGTGCCAGCAGCAGGGGGACTAGCGGGAGTGTTTCCTACAATGAGCAGTTCTTC
>TRBJ2-5|.|.|TRBV5-5
CASSLSVVSRGGQETQYF
TGTGCCAGCAGCTTGAGCGTAGTAAGCAGAGGCGGCCAAGAGACCCAGTACTTC